Shown below are 25 T cell receptor beta chains from a single sample sequenced in a study of identical twins. From the 5' RACE reads, TCRdb called clonotypes with MiXCR, one entry per CDR3 protein. The sample shows 400,000 to 550,000 distinct CDR3 sequences, roughly an eighth of them seen only once. These data also featured in a second study, about yellow fever vaccine responses in identical twins.

Material for sequencing was CD4+ T cells sorted from blood. These receptors came from a woman aged 18-29 years in good health.

This rearrangement joins TRBV7-3 to TRBJ1-6, with D possibly TRBD1 on 5 matching bases. Trimming removed 2 bases from V and 6 bases from J, with 11 bases in between. Germline lookup yields CDR1 SGHTA and CDR2 FQGTGA. This CDR3 has 15 amino acids. The CDR3 loop is CASSLEGEVNSPLHF. As DNA, the CDR3 is TGTGCCAGCAGCTTAGAAGGGGAGGTTAATTCACCCCTCCACTTT. Complete variable domain (other parts from reference TRBV7-3 and TRBJ1-6): GAGVSQTPSNKVTEKGKYVELRCDPISGHTALYWYRQSLGQGPEFLIYFQGTGAADDSGLPNDRFFAVRPEGSVSTLKIQRTERGDSAVYLCASSLEGEVNSPLHFGNGTRLTVT.

In its sample, this clonotype was seen a few times. The chain couples TRBV3-1 to TRBJ2-7; D might be TRBD1 (5 bases). This CDR3 contains 16 residues. V was clipped by 2 bases and J by 5 bases, with 19 bases between them. The germline CDR1 and CDR2 sequences are LGHDT and YNNKEL (reference sequence). The CDR3 nucleotides are TGTGCCAGCAGCCAACTACTCAGGCAGGGTCAGAACGAGCAGTACTTC. Protein sequence: CASSQLLRQGQNEQYF.

Only a few counts were recorded for this clonotype. V gene TRBV5-6 combines with J gene TRBJ1-2; TRBD1 matches at 12 bases. In germline, CDR1 is SGHDT, CDR2 YYEEEE. V was clipped by 4 bases and J by 5 bases; unmatched bases: 9. CDR3 length: 16 residues. CDR3 loop: CASSPGTGGGGYGYTF. For the CDR3, the DNA is TGTGCCAGCAGCCCCGGGACAGGGGGCGGTGGATATGGCTACACCTTC.

The chain is built from TRBV20-1 and TRBJ1-1; 9 positions match TRBD1. After removal of 5 bases from V and 4 bases from J, the junction contained 2 bases not matched to a gene. This CDR3 is built from 12 residues. Germline CDR1 DFQATT, CDR2 SNEGSKA (reference sequence). The CDR3 sequence: CSARTGATEAFF. The CDR3 bases are TGCAGTGCTCGGACAGGGGCCACTGAAGCTTTCTTT.

This clonotype was detected many times. The chain has TRBV3-1 and TRBJ2-7; D is tentatively TRBD1 or TRBD2 (7 bases each). Trimming took off 4 bases at V and 4 bases at J, with 14 bases between the two ends. The CDR3 length is 14 residues. Germline V CDR1 and CDR2: LGHDT, YNNKEL (reference sequence). The CDR3 DNA follows: TGTGCCAGCAGCCTGCAGGGGGGGAAATACGAGCAGTACTTC. Protein product: CASSLQGGKYEQYF.

This clonotype was counted only a few times. The chain uses TRBV20-1 and TRBJ2-1; no clear D. The CDR3 is 13 residues long. With 3 bases removed from V and 4 bases from J, the gap between germline ends came to 10 bases. From germline, CDR1 is DFQATT and CDR2 SNEGSKA (reference sequence). CDR3 loop: CSASVLVYNEQFF. CDR3 bases: TGCAGTGCTAGCGTCCTAGTTTACAATGAGCAGTTCTTC.

This clonotype showed up just a few times. The V call is TRBV7-9, the J call TRBJ2-1; 12 bases are a match to TRBD2. Trimming at V came to 5 bases and at J to 7 bases, leaving 12 bases not matched to a gene. The CDR3 has 17 residues. Germline loops: CDR1 SEHNR, CDR2 FQNEAQ (reference sequence). CDR3 bases: TGTGCCAGCAGCGCCCGGACTAGCGGGGTTAACAGGAATGAGCAGTTCTTC. The encoded protein is CASSARTSGVNRNEQFF.

This clonotype was detected only a few times. The chain links TRBV12-3 or TRBV12-4 to TRBJ1-2; D remains ambiguous. CDR3 size: 11 residues. The V end lost 7 bases, the J end lost 8 bases, and 11 bases lay between the germline ends. CDR3 nucleotide sequence: TGTGCCAGCACCCCCCTCCTGGGCTACACCTTC. This encodes CASTPLLGYTF.

Here the CDR3 DNA reads TGCAGTGCTAGAGATACGAGACAGTTCGGGTACGAGCAGTACTTC. It codes for CSARDTRQFGYEQYF. The chain recombines TRBV20-1 with TRBJ2-7, with a tentative D call TRBD1 (5 bases). The CDR3 has 15 residues. The V gene's germline CDR1 is DFQATT and CDR2 SNEGSKA (reference sequence). Trimming took 0 bases from V and 4 from J, leaving 16 bases between them.

This clonotype has more than one count but fewer than ten. The V call is TRBV27, the J call TRBJ2-7; 10 bases are a match to TRBD1. Trimming at V came to 5 bases and at J to 4 bases, leaving 8 bases not matched to a gene. CDR3 size: 15 residues. Germline V lookup: CDR1 MNHEY, CDR2 SMNVEV (reference sequence). The CDR3 loop reads CASSPGTGAFYEQYF. The CDR3 coding sequence is TGTGCCAGCAGTCCCGGGACAGGGGCATTTTACGAGCAGTACTTC.

V is TRBV6-5 and J is TRBJ2-5; D is undetermined. From germline, CDR1 is MNHEY and CDR2 SVGAGI. V lost 2 bases to trimming and J lost 4 bases, with 8 bases between them. The CDR3 consists of 13 residues. This chain's CDR3 is CASSYGSLETQYF. The DNA of the CDR3 is TGTGCCAGCAGTTACGGGTCTTTAGAGACCCAGTACTTC.

The rearrangement uses TRBV5-5 and TRBJ2-7; D might be TRBD2 (5 bases). In germline, CDR1 is SGHKS, CDR2 YYEKEE (reference sequence). The CDR3 length is 13 residues. V dropped 1 base and J dropped 6 bases, with 11 bases sitting between them. CDR3 amino acids: CASSLTRSPEQYF. The CDR3 coding sequence is TGTGCCAGCAGCTTGACTAGATCGCCCGAGCAGTACTTC.

This clonotype turned up a few times. The V gene is TRBV5-1, the J gene TRBJ1-4; D is ambiguous. Per germline, CDR1 SGHRS and CDR2 YFSETQ. The germline V and J ends were trimmed by 0 bases and 7 bases, with 13 bases remaining between them. This CDR3 contains 15 residues. CDR3 loop: CASSLGERTGEKLFF. The CDR3 region has the DNA TGCGCCAGCAGCTTGGGGGAGCGAACTGGTGAAAAACTGTTTTTT.

The rearrangement joins TRBV2 to TRBJ2-7; the match to TRBD1 covers 7 bases. CDR3 length: 14 residues. Germline V gives CDR1 SNHLY, CDR2 FYNNEI. V lost 6 bases and J lost 7; bases outside the gene matches: 12. This CDR3 is CASRNDRAPEEQYF. CDR3 in DNA: TGTGCCAGCAGGAATGACAGGGCTCCGGAGGAGCAGTACTTC.

The chain employs TRBV6-1 and TRBJ2-2; 7 bases are a match to TRBD1. The CDR3 covers 14 residues. Losses at the gene ends were 9 bases for V and 2 bases for J; bases not matched to a gene: 6. Germline V gene data show CDR1 as MNHNS and CDR2 as SASEGT. The CDR3 spells CASRDRANTGELFF. The CDR3 DNA is TGTGCCAGTAGAGACAGGGCAAACACCGGGGAGCTGTTTTTT.

This chain links TRBV15 with TRBJ2-5; no definite D call. Trimming removed 0 bases at V and 2 bases at J, with 7 bases between. The CDR3 is 14 residues long. The germline V gene has CDR1 LNHNV and CDR2 YYDKDF (reference sequence). The CDR3, as DNA: TGTGCCACCAGCAGAGATGCGGTGCAAGAGACCCAGTACTTC. Amino acid sequence: CATSRDAVQETQYF.

This clonotype has a count of ten or more. The chain carries TRBV15 and TRBJ2-3; TRBD1 might be the D (5 bases). The V gene's germline CDR1 is LNHNV and CDR2 YYDKDF (reference sequence). V was trimmed by 3 bases and J by 3 bases, leaving 13 bases between them. The CDR3 runs to 15 residues. The CDR3 DNA is TGTGCCACCAGCAGGGTAGGGGAAGTGACAGATACGCAGTATTTT. Its protein is CATSRVGEVTDTQYF.

The rearrangement uses TRBV11-2 and TRBJ2-3, with 7 bases identical to TRBD2. This CDR3 has 18 residues. Germline loops: CDR1 SGHAT, CDR2 FQNNGV. Trimming at V came to 5 bases and at J to 0 bases, leaving 14 bases not matched to a gene. The CDR3 DNA reads TGTGCCAGCAGCAAATCCCGGGCTAGCGGCCCTAGCACAGATACGCAGTATTTT. Amino acid sequence: CASSKSRASGPSTDTQYF.

At least ten counts were recorded for this clonotype. Compared with germline, one end of the junction differs, possibly owing to a read error. The chain is built from TRBV7-7 and TRBJ2-2, with D perhaps matching TRBD1 (5 bases). The CDR3 covers 14 residues. Germline V gene lookup returns CDR1 SSHAT and CDR2 FNYEAQ (reference sequence). CDR3 DNA: TGTGCTAGCAGCGAAGACAGAAACACCGGGGAGCTGTTTTTT. Protein sequence: CASSEDRNTGELFF.

In its sample, this clonotype was seen a few times. The gene calls are TRBV18 and TRBJ1-4, with D unresolved. Per the germline V gene, CDR1 is KGHSH and CDR2 is LQKENI. The CDR3 is made up of 19 amino acids. With 3 bases removed from V and 5 bases from J, the gap between germline ends came to 25 bases. As DNA, the CDR3 is TGTGCCAGCTCACCGTTCTATATGGGCGGAGAAAGCGGGAATGAAAAACTGTTTTTT. As protein: CASSPFYMGGESGNEKLFF.

The chain links TRBV6-2 or TRBV6-3 to TRBJ2-3; possibly TRBD2 for D (7 bases). This CDR3 contains 15 residues. Germline assignment: CDR1 MNHEY and CDR2 SVGEGT. The V gene lost 6 bases and the J gene lost 5 bases, with 18 bases spanning the gap. The CDR3 spells CASSTGGLVVDTQYF. In DNA, the CDR3 is TGTGCCAGCAGCACCGGGGGGCTAGTAGTAGATACGCAGTATTTT.

The chain uses TRBV4-2 and TRBJ2-7, with TRBD2 identical over 9 bases. Germline V gene data show CDR1 as LGHNA and CDR2 as YNFKEQ. This CDR3 is built from 16 residues. Germline trimming cut 0 bases from V and 5 bases from J; bases unmatched to any gene: 8. The CDR3 spells CASSQDKASGIHEQYF. The CDR3 DNA sequence: TGTGCCAGCAGCCAAGACAAGGCTAGCGGGATCCACGAGCAGTACTTC.

This clonotype was seen a few times. The V call is TRBV7-9, the J call TRBJ2-7, with D possibly being TRBD1 (5 bases). CDR1 is SEHNR and CDR2 is FQNEAQ in the germline V gene (reference sequence). Trimming took 6 bases from V and 5 from J, leaving 17 bases between them. The CDR3 length is 14 residues. CDR3 DNA sequence: TGTGCCAGCAGTGTCAGGGAATTAACCCACGAGCAGTACTTC. The encoded protein is CASSVRELTHEQYF.

This clonotype occurred a few times. The genes are TRBV15 and TRBJ2-7, with TRBD2 matching 8 bases. CDR1 LNHNV and CDR2 YYDKDF come from the germline V gene (reference sequence). The CDR3 length is 16 residues. The V and J ends lost 3 bases and 5 bases, in that order; junction bases with no gene match: 12. The CDR3 spells CATSRAKGLGINEQYF. Written as DNA, the CDR3 is TGTGCCACCAGCAGGGCGAAGGGACTAGGTATAAACGAGCAGTACTTC.

This clonotype occurred a few times. The chain recombines TRBV4-1 with TRBJ2-7; weak D call: TRBD2 (6 bases). Germline CDR1 MGHRA, CDR2 YSYEKL. With 0 bases removed from V and 7 bases from J, the gap between germline ends came to 25 bases. The CDR3 extends over 18 amino acids. The CDR3 bases are TGCGCCAGCAGCCAAGAACGGACGGCGGCACCTTTGGGGGGTGAGCAGTACTTC. This sequence encodes CASSQERTAAPLGGEQYF.